This TCR beta chain was sequenced during a study of shared clonotypes between healthy human individuals. General study points: Generation probability values for non-shared clonotypes were lower than those for clonotypes shared by all four donors. The rarefaction results pointed to incomplete sorted-subset sequencing despite large depth.

Measured with immunoSEQ multiplex PCR; TCRdb has only the in-frame clones, and not every one. The table includes 900,000 to 1,200,000 clones, around three quarters detected once. In regard to this clone: Its antigen is still unknown. Other DNA sequences of this sample code for an identical CDR3.

This CDR3 has 13 amino acids. V dropped 5 bases and J dropped 0 bases, with 5 bases sitting between them. Looked up from germline, CDR1 is SGHTA and CDR2 is FQGTGA. The chain links TRBV7-3 to TRBJ2-1; D might be TRBD2 (5 bases). Source material: memory CD4+ T cells from PBMCs. Subset specified: CD45RA-negative fraction. The source of this sequence is a man in his late teens or twenties in good health. Some clones in this sample may be carry-over from other donors' samples. CDR3 sequence: CASSGGSYNEQFF. The CDR3 DNA follows: TGTGCCAGCAGCGGAGGCTCCTACAATGAGCAGTTCTTC.